This TCR beta chain was recovered during a study of identical twins. Findings and limits, study-wide: For zero-insertion analyses, partial confounding could come from invariant MAIT and iNKT cells.

CDR1 and CDR2 (germline): SEHNR, FQNEAQ (reference sequence). The CDR3 is 14 amino acids. The V and J ends lost 0 bases and 4 bases respectively, with 7 bases between them. By share, this clonotype counts as medium-sized (0.01 to 0.1%). What it recognizes is unknown. Each CDR3 protein gets one entry after TCRdb re-called the 5' RACE reads with MiXCR. The table lists approximately 230,000 distinct CDR3 sequences, 5% to 7% of them singletons. These data were also reused for a study on T cells expressing NK-cell markers. That report adds: It was from sorted CD3+CD56+NKG2C+, CD3+CD56+NKG2C- and CD3+CD56-NKG2C+ T cells that TCR beta repertoires came. In several experiments, sorting was confined to alpha-beta TCR T cells through use of an anti-gamma-delta TCR antibody. A range of about 1.0-8% of CD8+ T cells consisted of dominant NKG2C+ clonotypes in several donors.

Sequenced: CD8+ T cells sorted from blood. The TCR was taken from a woman aged 18-29 years in good health. V and J are TRBV7-9 and TRBJ2-1; D unclear. The CDR3 nucleotides are TGTGCCAGCAGCTTAGCGGGATCTTACAATGAGCAGTTCTTC. Translation gives CASSLAGSYNEQFF.